This TCR beta chain was captured in a study of T cells after yellow fever vaccination. A single record per CDR3 protein comes from TCRdb applying MiXCR to the 5' RACE reads. In the table there are just over 300,000 distinct CDR3 sequences, roughly 3.5% of which are singletons. This CDR3 has 14 residues. The junction had 9 bases not matched to a gene; V was cut back by 2 bases and J by 7 bases. Germline CDR1 and CDR2: SQVTM and ANQGSEA. This clonotype was picked up a small number of times. The sequence came from a man aged 18-30 years who received the YFV17D yellow fever vaccine. This sample comprised PBMCs, obtained on the day of the yellow fever booster vaccination. The rearrangement joins TRBV29-1 to TRBJ2-7; 9 bases match TRBD1. The CDR3 spells CSVEKGQGLGEQYF. In nucleotides, the CDR3 is TGCAGCGTTGAAAAGGGACAGGGCTTAGGGGAGCAGTACTTC.